This T cell receptor (beta chain) was retrieved from a study of beta chain features in type 1 diabetes. The wider study: No patient-donor differences in age, gender, total cells or subset yield.

Expressed TCRB transcripts were sequenced, since all the RNA that had been isolated was reverse transcribed. Sequencing was performed with immunoSEQ multiplex PCR; in TCRdb, only in-frame clones are kept and a portion is missing. The sample lists about 390,000 clones, over 8.5% occurring once. Germline CDR1 is MNHNS and CDR2 is SASEGT. Trimming removed 8 bases at V and 4 bases at J, with 21 bases between. This CDR3 has 15 amino acids. Details on this clone: No antigen is known for it.

Study-level results: Significant though moderate, a shortening of TCRB CDR3s appeared in all four CD4+ subsets of Type 1 diabetes patients.

This receptor was obtained from a man between 25 and 39 years old with type 1 diabetes. The rearrangement uses TRBV6-1 and TRBJ2-7; D might be TRBD1 (7 bases). Sequenced input: central memory CD4+ T cells from blood. Here the CDR3 DNA reads TGTGCCAGCTCCCTACAGGGAGGACAGGCTTACGAGCAGTACTTC. Translated, it gives CASSLQGGQAYEQYF.